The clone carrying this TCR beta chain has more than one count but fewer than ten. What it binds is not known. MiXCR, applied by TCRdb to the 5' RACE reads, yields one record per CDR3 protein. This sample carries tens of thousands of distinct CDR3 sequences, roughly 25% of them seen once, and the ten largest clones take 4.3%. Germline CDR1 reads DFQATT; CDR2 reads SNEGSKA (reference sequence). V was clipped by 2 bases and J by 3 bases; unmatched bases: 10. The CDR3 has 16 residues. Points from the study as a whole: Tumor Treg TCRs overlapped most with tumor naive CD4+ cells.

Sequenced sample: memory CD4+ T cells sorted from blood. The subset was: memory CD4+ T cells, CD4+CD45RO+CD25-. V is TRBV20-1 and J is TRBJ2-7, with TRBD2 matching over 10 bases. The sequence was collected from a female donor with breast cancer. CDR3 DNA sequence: TGCAGTGCTAGAAGCGGGGGGGGGGGCCTTGACTACGAGCAGTACTTC. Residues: CSARSGGGGLDYEQYF.